These 3 T cell receptor beta chains share one sample of origin, sequenced in a study of post-analysis software for immune sequencing data. Prepared TCR beta cDNA libraries contained unique molecular identifiers. TCRdb called the PCR reads again in MiXCR, with one record for every CDR3 protein. Of about 770,000 distinct CDR3 sequences listed, 35% to 55% are singletons. Study outcomes and limitations: Patients used five TRBV segments, including TRBV5-6, TRBV5-1 and TRBV20-1, more often than controls.

These receptors' antigens are unknown. The source material was blood. Source of these receptors: a girl aged 5-17 years with multiple sclerosis.

This sequence joins TRBV2 and TRBJ1-2; D call uncertain. The ends were cut back, 6 bases at V and 2 bases at J, with 7 bases in the middle. The CDR3 runs 12 residues. In germline, CDR1 is SNHLY, CDR2 FYNNEI. The CDR3, as DNA: TGTGCCAGCAGGACGGTGAACTATGGCTACACCTTC. It is translated as CASRTVNYGYTF.

The CDR3 coding sequence is TGTGCCAGCAGTGAAGGGACAGTAGCTAACTATGGCTACACCTTC. It is translated as CASSEGTVANYGYTF. The V call is TRBV6-1, the J call TRBJ1-2; the D gene is possibly TRBD1 (6 bases). CDR3 length: 15 amino acids. Germline-derived CDR1 and CDR2 are MNHNS and SASEGT. Trimming cost V 1 base and J 0 bases, with 9 bases left between them.

The rearrangement joins TRBV28 to TRBJ2-6; D remains unclear. The CDR3 length is 15 residues. V lost 3 bases and J lost 0, with 6 bases in between. Germline CDR1 is MDHEN and CDR2 is SYDVKM. This CDR3 reads CASSLLRSGANVLTF. The CDR3 nucleotides are TGTGCCAGCAGTTTGCTACGCTCTGGGGCCAACGTCCTGACTTTC.